What follows are 5 T cell receptor beta chains derived from one specimen sequenced in a study of OX40 agonist ivuxolimab in advanced cancers. Sequenced by immunoSEQ multiplex PCR; TCRdb stores in-frame clones only, minus some. Of over 55,000 clones listed, 80% to 95% were seen once; the top ten hold 2.2%. Sample: CD4+ or CD8+ T cells sorted from blood, taken in a trial of the OX40 agonist ivuxolimab. All receptors come from an adult with an advanced solid tumor such as melanoma, head and neck, liver or kidney cancer.

The genes are TRBV27 and TRBJ2-5; possible D gene TRBD2, 6 bases. There are 14 residues in the CDR3. V shed 6 bases and J shed 4 bases, with 15 bases lying between them. CDR1 MNHEY and CDR2 SMNVEV come from the germline V gene (reference sequence). The DNA of the CDR3 is TGTGCCAGCAGGCCTCCTGGAGGGAGAGAGACCCAGTACTTC. This codes for CASRPPGGRETQYF.

This clone was found once. The rearrangement uses TRBV23-1 and TRBJ2-1, with a tentative D call TRBD1 (6 bases). TRBV23-1 qualifies as an ORF whose function is uncertain. V dropped 4 bases and J dropped 9 bases, with 22 bases sitting between them. The CDR3 totals 16 residues. CDR3 in amino acids: CASSPPGHRAGPEQFF. The CDR3, as DNA: TGCGCCAGCAGTCCTCCGGGGCACAGGGCGGGCCCTGAGCAGTTCTTC.

This clone has only one observation. CDR3 DNA sequence: TGTGCCAGCAGCTTCCGGACAGGGGGCGCATCCTATAATTCACCCCTCCACTTT. Amino acid sequence: CASSFRTGGASYNSPLHF. This chain links TRBV5-6 with TRBJ1-6, with 11 bases lining up with TRBD1. This CDR3 contains 18 residues. V gave up 2 bases and J gave up 1 base; unmatched junction bases: 5. Germline assignment: CDR1 SGHDT and CDR2 YYEEEE.

The chain employs TRBV10-3 and TRBJ2-1; the D gene is possibly TRBD1 (6 bases). The germline gives CDR1 ENHRY, CDR2 SYGVKD. Trimming took off 1 base at V and 9 bases at J, with 13 bases between the two ends. The CDR3 totals 14 residues. CDR3 nucleotides: TGTGCCATCAGTGAGTTCTACAGGGAGAGTGAGCAGTTCTTC. It yields the protein CAISEFYRESEQFF.

V gene TRBV21-1 combines with J gene TRBJ1-4; TRBD1 was called by the table and not checked on the DNA. TRBV21-1 is deemed a pseudogene. This CDR3 has 15 amino acids. CDR3 amino acids: CASSLIHRGGEKLFF. The CDR3 DNA follows: TGTGCCAGCAGCCTGATCCACAGGGGGGGTGAAAAACTGTTTTTT.